A selection of T cell receptor beta chains follows, all from one sample in a study of response to subunit inactivated influenza vaccine. MiXCR, applied by TCRdb to the RT-PCR reads, yields one record per CDR3 protein. The sample shows 430,000 or so distinct CDR3 sequences, approximately 11% of them seen only once. This material consisted of PBMCs from blood, taken more than 35 days after vaccination. Receptor source: a man between 45 and 60 years old who received an inactivated influenza vaccine. CDR3s include the opening cysteine and the closing phenylalanine or tryptophan. A D gene is named only where the DNA matches it firmly. Rows give clone size only sometimes, using once, few, many, or a class for an expanded clone.

size: many; V: TRBV12-3/TRBV12-4; length: 14; J: TRBJ1-4; D: -; CDR3: CASSLWGAQEKLFF; DNA: TGTGCCAGCAGTTTGTGGGGGGCGCAGGAAAAACTGTTTTTT
size: -; V: TRBV10-3; length: 16; J: TRBJ2-3; D: TRBD1; CDR3: CAISAGQGESNQPQYF; DNA: TGTGCCATCAGTGCGGGACAGGGTGAGAGCAATCAGCCCCAGTATTTT
size: few; V: TRBV7-9; length: 16; J: TRBJ2-2; D: -; CDR3: CASSLAPGVNTGELFF; DNA: TGTGCCAGCAGCTTAGCGCCAGGGGTGAACACCGGGGAGCTGTTTTTT
size: -; V: TRBV12-3/TRBV12-4; length: 14; J: TRBJ2-2; D: -; CDR3: CASSLSGTAGELFF; DNA: TGTGCCAGCAGTTTGTCCGGGACGGCCGGGGAGCTGTTTTTT
size: many; V: TRBV5-1; length: 12; J: TRBJ2-7; D: -; CDR3: CASSLDSGEQYF; DNA: TGCGCCAGCAGCTTGGATTCAGGCGAGCAGTACTTC
size: -; V: TRBV7-8; length: 18; J: TRBJ2-7; D: -; CDR3: CASSLVPSSGSSSYEQYF; DNA: TGTGCCAGCAGCTTAGTCCCCTCATCTGGGAGTAGCTCCTACGAGCAGTACTTC
size: -; V: TRBV7-9; length: 14; J: TRBJ2-2; D: -; CDR3: CASSLGSETGELFF; DNA: TGTGCCAGCAGCTTAGGCTCGGAGACCGGGGAGCTGTTTTTT
size: many; V: TRBV11-2; length: 13; J: TRBJ1-1; D: -; CDR3: CASSFPGRTEAFF; DNA: TGTGCCAGCAGCTTTCCGGGGCGCACTGAAGCTTTCTTT
size: many; V: TRBV28; length: 14; J: TRBJ1-4; D: -; CDR3: CASSLTGTGEKLFF; DNA: TGTGCCAGCAGCTTAACCGGGACTGGGGAAAAACTGTTTTTT
size: -; V: TRBV20-1; length: 16; J: TRBJ2-1; D: -; CDR3: CSARDPRAPNNGEQFF; DNA: TGCAGTGCTAGAGATCCCAGGGCGCCCAACAATGGTGAGCAGTTCTTC
size: -; V: TRBV10-3; length: 14; J: TRBJ1-1; D: -; CDR3: CAISSETSNTEAFF; DNA: TGTGCCATCAGTTCCGAGACTTCGAACACTGAAGCTTTCTTT
size: -; V: TRBV6-1; length: 18; J: TRBJ2-1; D: TRBD2; CDR3: CASSRGLAGGLGIHEQFF; DNA: TGTGCCAGCAGCCGTGGTCTAGCGGGGGGCCTGGGGATCCATGAGCAGTTCTTC
size: -; V: TRBV27; length: 14; J: TRBJ1-4; D: -; CDR3: CASSPWAVNEKLFF; DNA: TGTGCCAGCAGTCCCTGGGCCGTTAATGAAAAACTGTTTTTT
size: -; V: TRBV7-2; length: 16; J: TRBJ2-2; D: -; CDR3: CASSHHRTVNTGELFF; DNA: TGTGCCAGCAGCCATCACCGGACGGTGAACACCGGGGAGCTGTTTTTT
size: -; V: TRBV6-2/TRBV6-3; length: 15; J: TRBJ2-7; D: TRBD1; CDR3: CASSYQRGRPYEQYF; DNA: TGTGCCAGCAGTTATCAGAGGGGGCGTCCCTACGAGCAGTACTTC
size: -; V: TRBV6-5; length: 14; J: TRBJ2-3; D: -; CDR3: CASSYSPSWDTQYF; DNA: TGTGCCAGCAGTTACTCTCCCTCTTGGGATACGCAGTATTTT
size: -; V: TRBV7-2; length: 15; J: TRBJ2-7; D: TRBD2; CDR3: CASSSAPSGTYEQYF; DNA: TGTGCCAGCAGCTCGGCGCCTAGCGGAACCTACGAGCAGTACTTC
size: few; V: TRBV7-2; length: 15; J: TRBJ2-5; D: TRBD1; CDR3: CASSLLPGQVETQYF; DNA: TGTGCCAGCAGCTTGCTTCCGGGACAGGTGGAGACCCAGTACTTC
size: -; V: TRBV29-1; length: 14; J: TRBJ2-7; D: -; CDR3: CSALPDRDLHEQYF; DNA: TGCAGCGCCCTACCGGACCGGGATCTCCACGAGCAGTACTTC
size: many; V: TRBV6-5; length: 14; J: TRBJ2-2; D: -; CDR3: CASSYGVYTGELFF; DNA: TGTGCCAGCAGTTACGGCGTTTACACCGGGGAGCTGTTTTTT
size: -; V: TRBV28; length: 16; J: TRBJ2-4; D: -; CDR3: CASSLGGRGRGDIQYF; DNA: TGTGCCAGCAGTTTGGGGGGAAGGGGCAGGGGTGACATTCAGTACTTC
size: few; V: TRBV6-5; length: 15; J: TRBJ1-5; D: -; CDR3: CASSYSGGANQPQHF; DNA: TGTGCCAGCAGTTACTCGGGGGGAGCTAATCAGCCCCAGCATTTT
size: -; V: TRBV3-1; length: 16; J: TRBJ2-7; D: TRBD1; CDR3: CASSQGGHRGIGEQYF; DNA: TGTGCCAGCAGCCAAGGAGGCCACAGGGGGATAGGCGAGCAGTACTTC
size: -; V: TRBV27; length: 14; J: TRBJ2-1; D: -; CDR3: CASSLTRAYNEQFF; DNA: TGTGCCAGCAGTTTAACCCGCGCTTACAATGAGCAGTTCTTC
size: many; V: TRBV10-2; length: 14; J: TRBJ1-6; D: -; CDR3: CASSEFKGYSPLHF; DNA: TGCGCCAGCAGTGAGTTCAAGGGGTATTCACCCCTCCACTTT